Shown below are 28 T cell receptor beta chains from a single sample sequenced in a study of T-cell reconstitution after alpha-beta-depleted transplantation in children. Molecular barcoding with unique molecular identifiers was used for the TCRbeta library. MiXCR was run by TCRdb on the PCR reads, yielding one entry per CDR3 protein. The sample gives approximately 490,000 distinct CDR3 sequences, over 9.5% of which show up once; around 2% is in the top ten. Here the sequenced sample was PBMCs, taken before TCRalphabeta/CD19-depleted stem cell transplant. The receptors originated from a child aged 2 to 15 with inherited bone marrow failure, due to receive a stem cell transplant.

This clonotype was recorded many times. The chain links TRBV20-1 to TRBJ2-5; 7 bases map to TRBD2. J lost 3 bases, V lost 5 bases, and 6 bases had no gene match. Per germline, CDR1 DFQATT and CDR2 SNEGSKA (reference sequence). The CDR3 is 13 amino acids. The CDR3 sequence is CSASGTMEETQYF. The DNA of the CDR3 is TGCAGTGCTTCCGGGACTATGGAAGAGACCCAGTACTTC.

This clonotype was recorded many times. The gene calls are TRBV12-3 or TRBV12-4 and TRBJ2-2, with D unclear. This CDR3 contains 20 residues. V was pared by 1 base and J by 2 bases, with 23 bases between. The CDR3 bases are TGTGCCAGCAGTTTAGATGTTTGGTCGGCGTCAGCTGGAAACACCGGGGAGCTGTTTTTT. Protein sequence: CASSLDVWSASAGNTGELFF.

The chain joins TRBV28 to TRBJ2-2; a weak D match, TRBD2 (6 bases). Germline V gene lookup returns CDR1 MDHEN and CDR2 SYDVKM. The CDR3 is made up of 13 amino acids. Trimming left V 11 bases short and J 5 bases short, with 15 bases between. The CDR3 DNA reads TGTGCCGTCACCCCGGGGAGGACCGGGGAGCTGTTTTTT. Its protein is CAVTPGRTGELFF. Looking up the rest from reference TRBV28 and TRBJ2-2 gives the full variable domain: DVKVTQSSRYLVKRTGEKVFLECVQDMDHENMFWYRQDPGLGLRLIYFSYDVKMKEKGDIPEGYSVSREKKERFSLILESASTNQTSMYLCAVTPGRTGELFFGEGSRLTVL.

Many counts were recorded for this clonotype. This sequence joins TRBV4-3 and TRBJ2-1; D unclear. The CDR3 is 15 residues long. Deletions cut 1 base from V and 2 bases from J, with 9 bases between. CDR1 and CDR2 from the germline V gene are LGHNA and YSLEER. The CDR3 nucleotides are TGCGCCAGCAGCCAAGGGAACTCCCCCTACAATGAGCAGTTCTTC. This translates into CASSQGNSPYNEQFF.

In this sample, this clonotype turned up many times. The CDR3 region has the DNA TGTGCCAGCAGTTTATCGATAAGCGGGAGCTCCTACGAGCAGTACTTC. Residues: CASSLSISGSSYEQYF. The chain recombines TRBV27 with TRBJ2-7; 8 positions match TRBD2. The CDR3 has 16 amino acids. The germline V gene has CDR1 MNHEY and CDR2 SMNVEV (reference sequence). Trimming removed 0 bases from V and 0 bases from J; junction bases left unmatched: 4.

This clonotype has at least ten counts. The chain uses TRBV20-1 and TRBJ2-1, with TRBD2 identical over 10 bases. The germline gives CDR1 DFQATT, CDR2 SNEGSKA (reference sequence). The V segment lost 1 base and the J segment 2 bases; nucleotides outside the gene matches: 5. The length of the CDR3 is 16 residues. CDR3 residues: CSARGATSGTYNEQFF. CDR3 coding DNA: TGCAGTGCTAGAGGGGCTACTAGCGGGACCTACAATGAGCAGTTCTTC.

The sample holds many counts of this clonotype. The chain employs TRBV5-1 and TRBJ2-2, with D perhaps matching TRBD2 (5 bases). The CDR3 has 14 residues. V lost 8 bases to trimming and J lost 6 bases, with 17 bases between them. Germline-derived CDR1 and CDR2 are SGHRS and YFSETQ. The CDR3 protein is CASLEDTRPGELFF. In nucleotides, the CDR3 is TGCGCCAGTCTAGAGGATACTAGGCCCGGGGAGCTGTTTTTT. Full variable domain (outside the CDR3, taken from reference TRBV5-1 and TRBJ2-2): KAGVTQTPRYLIKTRGQQVTLSCSPISGHRSVSWYQQTPGQGLQFLFEYFSETQRNKGNFPGRFSGRQFSNSRSEMNVSTLELGDSALYLCASLEDTRPGELFFGEGSRLTVL.

This clonotype was picked up many times. V usage is TRBV5-1 and J usage is TRBJ1-1; maybe TRBD1 (5 bases). Trimming removed 2 bases from V and 6 bases from J, with 8 bases in between. CDR1 and CDR2 (germline): SGHRS, YFSETQ. The CDR3 is made up of 12 amino acids. The CDR3 coding sequence is TGCGCCAGCAGCTTCTGGGGCGCTGAAGCTTTCTTT. The encoded protein is CASSFWGAEAFF.

About this clonotype: This may be a read error: a much more frequent sequence differs by one nucleotide. The chain has TRBV20-1 and TRBJ2-7; perhaps D is TRBD1 or TRBD2 (5 bases each). The V end was cut by 0 bases, the J end by 6 bases, with 12 bases between. The CDR3 consists of 13 residues. From germline, CDR1 is DFQATT and CDR2 SNEGSKA (reference sequence). The CDR3 loop is CSAREGDQTEQYF. CDR3 DNA: TGCAGTGCTAGAGAGGGGGACCAGACCGAGCAGTACTTC.

This rearrangement joins TRBV5-1 to TRBJ2-5; 11 bases map to TRBD2. V gave up 4 bases and J gave up 2 bases; unmatched junction bases: 10. CDR1 and CDR2 (germline): SGHRS, YFSETQ. The CDR3 contains 17 residues. The CDR3 protein is CASSPSVLAGAQETQYF. CDR3 nucleotide sequence: TGCGCCAGCAGCCCATCCGTACTAGCGGGAGCTCAAGAGACCCAGTACTTC. Using reference TRBV5-1 and TRBJ2-5 for the parts outside the CDR3, the full variable domain is KAGVTQTPRYLIKTRGQQVTLSCSPISGHRSVSWYQQTPGQGLQFLFEYFSETQRNKGNFPGRFSGRQFSNSRSEMNVSTLELGDSALYLCASSPSVLAGAQETQYFGPGTRLLVL.

This clonotype was counted at least ten times. V is TRBV28 and J is TRBJ1-1; weak D call: TRBD1 (5 bases). In germline, CDR1 is MDHEN, CDR2 SYDVKM. The CDR3 runs 13 residues. V dropped 8 bases and J dropped 0 bases, with 10 bases sitting between them. CDR3 bases: TGTGCCAGCCCCGACAGCCTGAACACTGAAGCTTTCTTT. Translating it yields CASPDSLNTEAFF.

The chain couples TRBV19 to TRBJ1-1; maybe TRBD1 (6 bases). With 5 bases removed from V and 0 bases from J, the gap between germline ends came to 16 bases. Germline V gives CDR1 LNHDA, CDR2 SQIVND (reference sequence). The CDR3 has 16 amino acids. In DNA form, the CDR3 reads TGTGCCAGTAGTCCAACCCTCAGGGGAATGAACACTGAAGCTTTCTTT. Translated: CASSPTLRGMNTEAFF.

This clonotype was detected ten times or more. The chain combines TRBV20-1 with TRBJ2-5; D remains unclear. The CDR3 is 12 residues long. The V gene's germline CDR1 is DFQATT and CDR2 SNEGSKA (reference sequence). V was clipped by 3 bases and J by 5 bases, with 10 bases between them. CDR3 DNA sequence: TGCAGTGCTAGCCAGTTTTTTGAGACCCAGTACTTC. Its translation is CSASQFFETQYF.

Ten or more counts support this clonotype. The rearrangement links TRBV27 to TRBJ2-7; TRBD2 agrees at 7 bases. This CDR3 spans 13 amino acids. Germline V lookup: CDR1 MNHEY, CDR2 SMNVEV (reference sequence). The ends lost 6 bases at V and 5 bases at J; junction bases unmatched: 7. In DNA, the CDR3 is TGTGCCAGCAGATACGCGGGGGAGGACGAGCAGTACTTC. Encoded protein: CASRYAGEDEQYF.

This clonotype was observed a handful of times. The V call is TRBV24-1, the J call TRBJ1-1, with D uncertain. Germline CDR1 KGHDR, CDR2 SFDVKD. CDR3 length equals 14 residues. The V and J ends lost 2 bases and 3 bases respectively, with 9 bases between them. CDR3 bases: TGTGCCACCAGTGATTCAGACACCGACACTGAAGCTTTCTTT. Protein: CATSDSDTDTEAFF.

At least ten counts were recorded for this clonotype. This chain uses TRBV2 with TRBJ2-1, with TRBD2 matching 12 bases. The CDR3 spans 16 residues. Unmatched junction bases numbered 2, after V lost 1 base and J lost 4 bases. Per the germline V gene, CDR1 is SNHLY and CDR2 is FYNNEI. The CDR3 DNA sequence: TGTGCCAGCAGTGAAGAGGGACTAGCGGGTTACAATGAGCAGTTCTTC. Encoded protein: CASSEEGLAGYNEQFF.

Notes on this clonotype: Given a much more abundant clone one base away, this may be a read error. The J gene is TRBJ2-5, the V gene TRBV20-1, with TRBD2 as a possible D gene (6 bases). The CDR3 totals 16 residues. Deletions cut 6 bases from V and 4 bases from J, with 24 bases between. CDR1 and CDR2 from the germline V gene are DFQATT and SNEGSKA (reference sequence). CDR3 residues: CSATNPGATYRETQYF. The CDR3 DNA is TGCAGTGCAACAAATCCGGGAGCCACGTACCGAGAGACCCAGTACTTC.

About this clonotype: A much larger clone lies one base from this, so it may be a read error. The chain uses TRBV27 and TRBJ2-7; D is possibly TRBD2 (5 bases). Germline values: CDR1 MNHEY, CDR2 SMNVEV (reference sequence). Trimming shortened V by 8 bases and J by 2 bases, and 25 bases separated the two germline ends. The CDR3 has 17 amino acids. CDR3 protein: CASGSQQSGFSPYEQYF. In DNA form, the CDR3 reads TGTGCCAGCGGTTCCCAGCAATCGGGATTCTCGCCCTACGAGCAGTACTTC.

This chain links TRBV7-2 with TRBJ2-7; maybe TRBD1 (6 bases). Germline-derived CDR1 and CDR2 are SGHTA and FQGNSA. Between the trimmed V and J ends, which lost 5 bases and 6 bases, there was a span of 14 bases. The CDR3 runs 13 residues. The CDR3 reads CASSPRQEGEQYF. The CDR3 DNA follows: TGTGCCAGCAGCCCGAGACAGGAAGGCGAGCAGTACTTC. Filled out from reference TRBV7-2 and TRBJ2-7, the complete variable domain reads GAGVSQSPSNKVTEKGKDVELRCDPISGHTALYWYRQSLGQGLEFLIYFQGNSAPDKSGLPSDRFSAERTGGSVSTLTIQRTQQEDSAVYLCASSPRQEGEQYFGPGTRLTVT.

Many counts were recorded for this clonotype. CDR3 residues: CASRSGLAIMTGELFF. The CDR3 DNA is TGTGCCAGCAGGTCGGGACTAGCAATTATGACCGGGGAGCTGTTTTTT. The chain uses TRBV12-3 or TRBV12-4 and TRBJ2-2; 9 bases align to TRBD2. V was pared by 6 bases and J by 5 bases, with 10 bases of the junction left unmatched. CDR3 size: 16 residues.

This clonotype was found many times. CDR3 in amino acids: CASSQVAGGRGSNQPQHF. CDR3 coding DNA: TGCGCCAGCAGCCAAGTGGCAGGGGGCCGGGGGAGCAATCAGCCCCAGCATTTT. The rearrangement uses TRBV4-3 and TRBJ1-5; 8 bases match TRBD1. Trimming cost V 1 base and J 1 base; bases outside gene matches: 9. The CDR3 sequence is 18 residues long. Germline V CDR1 and CDR2: LGHNA, YSLEER.

This clonotype was found many times. J is TRBJ2-5 and V is TRBV5-1; D remains ambiguous. Trimming shortened V by 4 bases and J by 1 base, and 8 bases separated the two germline ends. The germline CDR1 and CDR2 sequences are SGHRS and YFSETQ. The CDR3 totals 13 residues. The CDR3 region has the DNA TGCGCCAGCAGCCACGGGTTCCAAGAGACCCAGTACTTC. It yields the protein CASSHGFQETQYF.

The genes are TRBV5-4 and TRBJ2-3, with a weak D call TRBD2 (7 bases). V was trimmed by 0 bases and J by 0 bases, leaving 17 bases between them. Germline CDR1 reads SGHNT; CDR2 reads YYREEE (reference sequence). The CDR3 loop spans 18 amino acids. CDR3 sequence: CASSLDRGATESTDTQYF. Written as DNA, the CDR3 is TGTGCCAGCAGCTTGGATCGGGGGGCGACAGAGAGCACAGATACGCAGTATTTT.

This clonotype appeared many times. The rearrangement uses TRBV25-1 and TRBJ2-3; 7 bases agree with TRBD1. V lost 3 bases, J lost 2 bases, and 8 bases stayed unmatched. Germline assignment: CDR1 MGHDK and CDR2 SYGVNS. This CDR3 spans 16 amino acids. CDR3 coding DNA: TGTGCCAGCAGTGACTGGGACAGCCCCCACACAGATACGCAGTATTTT. Its protein is CASSDWDSPHTDTQYF.

This clonotype was seen many times. This sequence joins TRBV27 and TRBJ2-5, with D possibly matching TRBD1 (6 bases). V was trimmed by 4 bases and J by 1 base, leaving 10 bases between them. From germline, CDR1 is MNHEY and CDR2 SMNVEV (reference sequence). The CDR3 is 14 residues long. The CDR3 nucleotides read TGTGCCAGCAGTTCCCGGGACACCCAAGAGACCCAGTACTTC. Translating it yields CASSSRDTQETQYF.

In its sample, this clonotype was seen many times. This chain joins TRBV15 and TRBJ2-1; D is perhaps TRBD2 (5 bases). V dropped 0 bases and J dropped 6 bases, with 12 bases sitting between them. CDR3 length: 15 residues. Germline values: CDR1 LNHNV, CDR2 YYDKDF (reference sequence). CDR3 sequence (DNA): TGTGCCACCAGCAGAGAGGTGGGAGAAGCCAATGAGCAGTTCTTC. It is translated as CATSREVGEANEQFF. The full variable domain, rest sourced from reference TRBV15 and TRBJ2-1, is DAMVIQNPRYQVTQFGKPVTLSCSQTLNHNVMYWYQQKSSQAPKLLFHYYDKDFNNEADTPDNFQSRRPNTSFCFLDIRSPGLGDTAMYLCATSREVGEANEQFFGPGTRLTVL.

This clonotype has ten or more counts. The J gene is TRBJ2-7, the V gene TRBV4-3; TRBD2 agrees at 10 bases. V gave up 8 bases and J gave up 5 bases; unmatched junction bases: 12. CDR3 size: 15 residues. CDR1 is LGHNA and CDR2 is YSLEER in the germline V gene. The CDR3 spells CASSVGSGRGNEQYF. The CDR3, as DNA: TGCGCCAGCTCGGTTGGCAGCGGGAGGGGGAACGAGCAGTACTTC.

This clonotype has a count of ten or more. The V call is TRBV12-3 or TRBV12-4, the J call TRBJ2-2; TRBD2 agrees at 14 bases. The CDR3 contains 18 residues. The J segment lost 3 bases and the V segment lost 6 bases, leaving 9 bases of the junction unmatched. In nucleotides, the CDR3 is TGTGCCAGCAGAAGAAATACGGGACTAGCGGGAGACACCGGGGAGCTGTTTTTT. This encodes CASRRNTGLAGDTGELFF.